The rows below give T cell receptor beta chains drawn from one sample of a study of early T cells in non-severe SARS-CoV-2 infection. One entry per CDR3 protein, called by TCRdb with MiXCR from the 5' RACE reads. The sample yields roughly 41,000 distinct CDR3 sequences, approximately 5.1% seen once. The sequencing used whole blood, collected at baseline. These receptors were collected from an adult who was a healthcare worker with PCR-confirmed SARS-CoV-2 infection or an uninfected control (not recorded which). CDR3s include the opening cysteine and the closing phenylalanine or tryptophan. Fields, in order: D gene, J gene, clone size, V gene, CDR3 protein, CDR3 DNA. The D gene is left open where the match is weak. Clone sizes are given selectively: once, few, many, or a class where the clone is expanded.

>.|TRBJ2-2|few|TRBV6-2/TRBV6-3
CASRKTPARSNTGELFF
TGTGCCAGCAGAAAGACCCCGGCGAGATCGAACACCGGGGAGCTGTTTTTT
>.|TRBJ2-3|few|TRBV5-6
CASSLSTGTQYF
TGTGCCAGCAGCTTGTCCACGGGTACGCAGTATTTT
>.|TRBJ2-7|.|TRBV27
CASSLVTWGEQYF
TGTGCCAGCAGTCTGGTTACTTGGGGCGAGCAGTACTTC
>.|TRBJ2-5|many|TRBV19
CASSDWAGQETQYF
TGTGCCAGTAGTGATTGGGCAGGCCAAGAGACCCAGTACTTC
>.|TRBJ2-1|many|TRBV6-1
CASSETGGWGEQFF
TGTGCCAGCAGTGAAACGGGCGGTTGGGGTGAGCAGTTCTTC
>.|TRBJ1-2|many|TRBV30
CAWNYNYGYTF
TGTGCCTGGAACTATAACTATGGCTACACCTTC
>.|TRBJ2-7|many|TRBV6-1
CASRTFPTYEQYF
TGTGCCAGCAGAACGTTCCCTACCTACGAGCAGTACTTC
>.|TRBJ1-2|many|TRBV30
CAWSATPMGNYGYTF
TGTGCCTGGAGTGCCACCCCGATGGGTAACTATGGCTACACCTTC
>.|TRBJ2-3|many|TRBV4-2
CASSRAGEPDTQYF
TGTGCCAGCAGCCGAGCAGGGGAGCCAGATACGCAGTATTTT
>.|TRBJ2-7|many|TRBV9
CASSVDGPYEQYF
TGTGCCAGCAGCGTAGACGGACCCTACGAGCAGTACTTC
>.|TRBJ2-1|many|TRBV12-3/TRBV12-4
CASSPNSASNEQFF
TGTGCCAGCAGTCCGAACTCGGCTAGCAATGAGCAGTTCTTC
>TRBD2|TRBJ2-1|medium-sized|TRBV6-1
CASRDGTSGYNEQFF
TGTGCCAGCAGAGACGGGACTAGCGGTTACAATGAGCAGTTCTTC
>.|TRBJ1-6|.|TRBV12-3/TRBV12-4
CASSLRVSPLHF
TGTGCCAGCAGCCTCAGGGTTTCACCCCTCCACTTT
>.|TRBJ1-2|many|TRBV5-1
CASSPDGGINYGYTF
TGCGCCAGCAGCCCAGACGGAGGGATTAACTATGGCTACACCTTC
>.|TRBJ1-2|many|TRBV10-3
CAISAQTNYGYTF
TGTGCCATCAGTGCACAGACTAACTATGGCTACACCTTC
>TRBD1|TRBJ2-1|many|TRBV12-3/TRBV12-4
CASSWDRGNEQFF
TGTGCCAGCAGTTGGGACAGGGGCAATGAGCAGTTCTTC
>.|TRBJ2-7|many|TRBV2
CASSLTRADVHF
TGTGCCAGCAGTCTCACCCGAGCGGATGTGCACTTC
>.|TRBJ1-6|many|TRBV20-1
CSAPVIRASPLHF
TGCAGTGCCCCCGTTATCCGGGCATCACCCCTCCACTTT
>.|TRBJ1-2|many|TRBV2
CASSPSGPYGYTF
TGTGCCAGCAGTCCCTCAGGGCCCTATGGCTACACCTTC
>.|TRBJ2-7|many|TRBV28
CASSFMGGLEQYF
TGTGCCAGCAGTTTTATGGGGGGCCTGGAGCAGTACTTC
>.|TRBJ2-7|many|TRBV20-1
CSPLSFGTALYEQYF
TGCAGTCCCTTATCGTTTGGGACGGCACTCTACGAGCAGTACTTC
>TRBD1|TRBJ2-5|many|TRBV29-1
CSARDRQETQYF
TGCAGCGCACGGGACAGACAAGAGACCCAGTACTTC
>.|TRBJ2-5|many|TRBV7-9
CASSLAGREETQYF
TGTGCCAGCAGCTTAGCGGGCCGGGAAGAGACCCAGTACTTC
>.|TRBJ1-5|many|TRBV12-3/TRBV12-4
CASSLGGIASNQPQHF
TGTGCCAGCAGTTTAGGAGGGATCGCGAGCAATCAGCCCCAGCATTTT
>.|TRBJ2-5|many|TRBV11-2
CASSLGRASDQYF
TGTGCCAGCAGCTTAGGACGGGCCTCGGACCAGTACTTC
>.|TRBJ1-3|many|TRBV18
CASSPQVKRSGNTIYF
TGTGCCAGCTCACCACAGGTCAAGCGCTCTGGAAACACCATATATTTT
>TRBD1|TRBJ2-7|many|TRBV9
CASSPQTGTAYEQYF
TGTGCCAGCAGCCCCCAGACCGGGACAGCCTACGAGCAGTACTTC
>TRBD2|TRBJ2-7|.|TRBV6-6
CASSAGTSGVFEQYF
TGTGCCAGCAGTGCTGGGACTAGCGGGGTTTTCGAGCAGTACTTC
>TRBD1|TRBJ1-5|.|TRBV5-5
CVSSLVGQRNQPQHF
TGTGTCAGCAGCTTGGTGGGACAGCGCAATCAGCCCCAGCATTTT
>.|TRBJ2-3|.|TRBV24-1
CATSGTSTDTQYF
TGTGCCACCAGCGGGACTAGCACAGATACGCAGTATTTT
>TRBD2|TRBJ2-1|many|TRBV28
CASRTGLAGGEQFF
TGTGCCAGCAGAACGGGACTAGCGGGAGGCGAGCAGTTCTTC
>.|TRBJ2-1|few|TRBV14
CASSQASIEQFF
TGTGCCAGCAGCCAAGCCAGTATCGAGCAGTTCTTC
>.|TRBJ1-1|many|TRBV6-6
CASIKDSLNTEAFF
TGTGCCAGCATAAAAGACAGCCTGAACACTGAAGCTTTCTTT
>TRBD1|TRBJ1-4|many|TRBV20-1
CSARNTGASNEKLFF
TGCAGTGCTAGAAACACAGGGGCATCTAATGAAAAACTGTTTTTT
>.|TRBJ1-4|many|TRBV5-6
CASSLKGLTNEKLFF
TGTGCCAGCAGCTTAAAGGGGTTGACTAATGAAAAACTGTTTTTT
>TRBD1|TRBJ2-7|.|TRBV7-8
CASSFDRAYEQYF
TGTGCCAGCAGCTTCGACAGGGCCTACGAGCAGTACTTC
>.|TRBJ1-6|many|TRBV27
CASSSARGKGGISSYNSPLHF
TGTGCCAGCAGTTCCGCGCGGGGGAAAGGGGGGATAAGCTCCTATAATTCACCCCTCCATTTT
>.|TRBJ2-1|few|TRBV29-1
CSFVGVRYNEQFF
TGCAGCTTTGTTGGGGTCCGCTACAATGAGCAGTTCTTC
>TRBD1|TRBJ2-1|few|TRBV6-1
CASSERTGRIQFF
TGTGCCAGCAGTGAGAGGACAGGGCGCATTCAGTTCTTC
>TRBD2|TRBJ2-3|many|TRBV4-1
CASSQARAGGRDTQYF
TGCGCCAGCAGCCAAGCTCGAGCGGGAGGGAGAGATACGCAGTATTTT